The clone carrying this TCR beta chain has just a few counts. Amplification of TCR beta CDR3 regions was performed using RNA transcripts as template. The TCR CDR3 was amplified in a first-round RT-PCR using the HTBI primer set. TCRdb fed the multiplex PCR reads into MiXCR, producing one record per CDR3 protein. The sample holds hundreds of thousands of distinct CDR3 sequences; 14% are singletons and the top ten take roughly 10%. The data were obtained in a study of T cells in Graves' hyperthyroidism and ophthalmopathy. The V and J ends lost 7 bases and 4 bases, in that order; junction bases with no gene match: 8. The length of the CDR3 is 14 residues. Germline values: CDR1 MGHDK, CDR2 SYGVNS.

The rearrangement joins TRBV25-1 to TRBJ2-5; 8 bases fit TRBD2. The receptor comes from a woman aged 18-30 years with Graves' hyperthyroidism. Sequenced: blood. CDR3 sequence: CASIPRGVRETQYF. The CDR3 nucleotides are TGTGCCAGCATTCCGCGGGGGGTTCGAGAGACCCAGTACTTC. Combining the CDR3 with reference TRBV25-1 and TRBJ2-5 gives the whole variable domain EADIYQTPRYLVIGTGKKITLECSQTMGHDKMYWYQQDPGMELHLIHYSYGVNSTEKGDLSSESTVSRIRTEHFPLTLESARPSHTSQYLCASIPRGVRETQYFGPGTRLLVL.